Each of the 9 T cell receptor beta chains below was sequenced from the same sample in a study of CD8 T cells in ankylosing spondylitis. Study findings and constraints: Within ankylosing spondylitis blood, a TCR beta motif made up of several highly homologous variants appeared to be characteristic.

Using its own MiXCR run on the 5' RACE reads, TCRdb lists one record per CDR3 protein. Among 400,000 or so distinct CDR3 sequences, roughly 25% were seen once, and the ten largest hold roughly 0.9%. No antigen is known for these receptors. The sample taken for sequencing was blood, either unsorted or a sorted T cell fraction (not recorded which). These receptors originate from a male donor with ankylosing spondylitis.

This chain uses TRBV9 with TRBJ1-1, with a tentative D call TRBD1 (5 bases). Germline loops: CDR1 SGDLS, CDR2 YYNGEE. The ends were cut back, 3 bases at V and 0 bases at J, with 6 bases in the middle. The CDR3 is 13 amino acids. This CDR3 is CASSEGMNTEAFF. In DNA form, the CDR3 reads TGTGCCAGCAGCGAGGGGATGAACACTGAAGCTTTCTTT.

This chain uses TRBV12-3 or TRBV12-4 with TRBJ1-4, with 7 bases fitting TRBD1. There are 15 residues in the CDR3. V lost 2 bases and J lost 7; bases outside the gene matches: 7. CDR3 DNA sequence: TGTGCCAGCAGTTTAAGGACAGGAGGAGGTGAAAAACTGTTTTTT. It is translated as CASSLRTGGGEKLFF.

This clonotype was detected a few times. This chain links TRBV20-1 with TRBJ2-2; D not certain. The V and J ends lost 0 bases and 8 bases respectively, with 10 bases between them. CDR3 size: 13 residues. CDR1 is DFQATT and CDR2 is SNEGSKA in the germline V gene (reference sequence). The CDR3 sequence is CSARDSYGGELFF. CDR3 DNA sequence: TGCAGTGCTAGAGATTCTTACGGTGGGGAGCTGTTTTTT.

The chain recombines TRBV10-3 with TRBJ2-3, with a possible D match to TRBD2 (5 bases). The germline V gene has CDR1 ENHRY and CDR2 SYGVKD. This CDR3 contains 14 residues. The germline V and J ends were trimmed by 4 bases and 0 bases, with 8 bases remaining between them. In DNA form, the CDR3 reads TGTGCCATCAGTGGGACTTCTAGCACAGATACGCAGTATTTT. This encodes CAISGTSSTDTQYF.

There are a few counts of this clonotype. The chain couples TRBV29-1 to TRBJ2-1, with D perhaps TRBD2 (6 bases). Germline-derived CDR1 and CDR2 are SQVTM and ANQGSEA. The CDR3 spans 13 residues. V lost 0 bases and J lost 9, with 12 bases in between. This CDR3 is CSVEDGRRVEQFF. The DNA for the CDR3 is TGCAGCGTTGAAGATGGTCGGAGGGTTGAGCAGTTCTTC.

In this sample, this clonotype turned up a few times. The rearrangement uses TRBV5-8 and TRBJ2-1, with 9 bases lining up with TRBD1. This CDR3 has 12 residues. Germline V gene data show CDR1 as SGHTS and CDR2 as YDEGEE. V shed 3 bases, J shed 15 bases, and the junction held 7 bases outside the gene matches. This CDR3 is CASSSPGTGRFF. The CDR3 coding sequence is TGTGCCAGCAGCTCTCCTGGGACAGGGAGGTTCTTC.

The sample holds a few counts of this clonotype. This chain connects TRBV12-3 or TRBV12-4 to TRBJ1-4, with D uncertain. V gave up 6 bases and J gave up 0 bases, with 8 bases separating them. The CDR3 is 14 residues long. CDR3 in amino acids: CASSLWPTNEKLFF. The CDR3 DNA is TGTGCCAGCAGCTTGTGGCCAACTAATGAAAAACTGTTTTTT.

This clonotype showed up just a few times. The V gene is TRBV5-1, the J gene TRBJ1-1; no definite D call. The length of the CDR3 is 13 residues. V lost 3 bases, J lost 11 bases, and 17 bases lay in between. CDR1 SGHRS and CDR2 YFSETQ come from the germline V gene. CDR3: CASSWEDSNQAFF. CDR3 in DNA: TGCGCCAGCAGCTGGGAAGACTCAAACCAGGCTTTCTTT.

The chain uses TRBV6-5 and TRBJ1-5, with D possibly being TRBD1 (6 bases). With 3 bases removed from V and 3 bases from J, the gap between germline ends came to 24 bases. Per the germline V gene, CDR1 is MNHEY and CDR2 is SVGAGI. The CDR3 runs to 19 residues. CDR3 sequence: CASSYGTQHAGHPNQPQHF. In DNA form, the CDR3 reads TGTGCCAGCAGTTATGGGACCCAGCACGCGGGACACCCCAATCAGCCCCAGCATTTT.